Reported below is one TCR beta chain. Antigen: not known. V was pared by 5 bases and J by 0 bases, with 2 bases between. Germline V CDR1 and CDR2: SEHNR, FQNEAQ (reference sequence). The CDR3 runs to 12 residues. The data were taken from a study of T cell responses to AZD1222 COVID-19 vaccine. Findings of the study overall: Just a handful of AZD1222 recipients tested seropositive at baseline. Two AZD1222 administrations were followed by greater Spike-specific TCR breadth and depth.

Assay used: immunoSEQ multiplex PCR; TCRdb lists only in-frame clones, some missing. This sample has 90,000 to 150,000 clones, with around 89% found just once. The sequencing used peripheral blood, collected 28 days after the second AZD1222 dose. The rearrangement uses TRBV7-9 and TRBJ1-3; D gene uncertain. The sequence came from an adult who received the AZD1222 COVID-19 vaccine. As DNA, the CDR3 is TGTGCCAGCAGCCCCTCTGGAAACACCATATATTTT. Its translation is CASSPSGNTIYF.